The next 14 T cell receptor beta chains were all read from a single sample in a study of shared clonotypes between healthy human individuals (dated by TCRdb to the early 2020s). For the CD8 naive samples, CD45RO-negative cells were positively selected for CCR7, yielding a CD45RA+CCR7+ population from which TemRA cells were excluded. The library was prepared using the immunoSEQ multiplex PCR assay. TCRdb carries this immuneACCESS record with in-frame sequences only. Its versions omit some clonotypes, under half of them owing to an unresolved V gene in the studies checked, with the rest unexplained. This sample lists 550,000 to 600,000 clones; 95% to 98% were detected once. Together, the top ten hold more than 0.3% of the sample. Material for sequencing was naive CD8+ T cells sorted from blood. The cell subset or site label corresponds to: CD45RA+CCR7+. The receptors come from a man aged 25 to 40 in good health.

V and J are TRBV28 and TRBJ2-7; D gene unclear. Trimming cost V 1 base and J 4 bases, with 11 bases left between them. CDR3 length equals 14 residues. Germline-derived CDR1 and CDR2 are MDHEN and SYDVKM. Here the CDR3 reads CASSLSTTSYEQYF. CDR3 DNA: TGTGCCAGCAGTTTATCAACGACTTCTTACGAGCAGTACTTC.

The genes are TRBV10-3 and TRBJ2-3; 7 bases are a match to TRBD2. Germline lookup yields CDR1 ENHRY and CDR2 SYGVKD. The ends lost 10 bases at V and 2 bases at J; junction bases unmatched: 21. CDR3 length: 18 residues. The CDR3 region has the DNA TGTGCCACCAGAGCGGGATTGATTGTCGTGGAGAACACAGATACGCAGTATTTT. Translation gives CATRAGLIVVENTDTQYF.

This clone was counted between two and nine times. The V and J genes are TRBV13 and TRBJ2-2; D gene uncertain. This CDR3 has 12 amino acids. CDR1 is PRHDT and CDR2 is FYEKMQ in the germline V gene (reference sequence). V was clipped by 2 bases and J by 2 bases, with 0 bases between them. In nucleotides, the CDR3 is TGTGCCAGCAGCTTAAACACCGGGGAGCTGTTTTTT. Its translation is CASSLNTGELFF.

The rearrangement uses TRBV7-9 and TRBJ2-7; 8 nucleotides align to TRBD1. Looked up from germline, CDR1 is SEHNR and CDR2 is FQNEAQ (reference sequence). V lost 3 bases and J lost 6; bases outside the gene matches: 1. The CDR3 runs to 12 residues. The CDR3 is CASSFDRGEQYF. The DNA for the CDR3 is TGTGCCAGCAGCTTCGACAGGGGCGAGCAGTACTTC.

This clone occurred once. The rearrangement joins TRBV5-1 to TRBJ2-7; D ambiguous. Between the trimmed V and J ends, which lost 2 bases and 4 bases, there was a span of 10 bases. CDR3 length: 13 residues. Germline loops: CDR1 SGHRS, CDR2 YFSETQ. The CDR3 region has the DNA TGCGCCAGCAGCTTCTCGCTTGGATACGAGCAGTACTTC. Its translation: CASSFSLGYEQYF.

The chain recombines TRBV6-5 with TRBJ2-2, with D perhaps TRBD1 (6 bases). Trimming stripped 4 bases from V and 2 bases from J, with 11 bases between. Germline V gene sequence: CDR1 MNHEY, CDR2 SVGAGI. The length of the CDR3 is 15 residues. The CDR3: CASSWETGNTGELFF. In DNA form, the CDR3 reads TGTGCCAGCAGTTGGGAGACAGGAAACACCGGGGAGCTGTTTTTT.

The chain combines TRBV20-1 with TRBJ2-7; no definite D call. Between the trimmed V and J ends, which lost 3 bases and 3 bases, there was a span of 6 bases. Germline CDR1 is DFQATT and CDR2 is SNEGSKA (reference sequence). The CDR3 consists of 11 residues. The CDR3: CSARVIYEQYF. CDR3 nucleotide sequence: TGCAGTGCTAGGGTCATCTACGAGCAGTACTTC.

This sequence joins TRBV13 and TRBJ2-4; TRBD1 matches 7 bases. This CDR3 is built from 19 residues. CDR1 PRHDT and CDR2 FYEKMQ come from the germline V gene (reference sequence). The J segment lost 8 bases and the V segment lost 4 bases, leaving 23 bases of the junction unmatched. The CDR3, as DNA: TGTGCCAGCAGCTCGTATATAGATAGGGACAGATCATACGTTGACATTCAGTACTTC. Translating it yields CASSSYIDRDRSYVDIQYF.

The chain recombines TRBV11-2 with TRBJ2-5; unclear D gene. Germline V gene data show CDR1 as SGHAT and CDR2 as FQNNGV. This CDR3 is built from 17 residues. Between the trimmed V and J ends, which lost 5 bases and 0 bases, there was a span of 19 bases. CDR3: CASSRRRSEVYQETQYF. DNA for the CDR3: TGTGCCAGCAGCCGACGCCGGAGCGAGGTCTACCAAGAGACCCAGTACTTC.

The chain carries TRBV7-9 and TRBJ2-1; 8 bases map to TRBD2. Trimming at V came to 4 bases and at J to 4 bases, leaving 12 bases not matched to a gene. The CDR3 is 17 amino acids. Germline V lookup: CDR1 SEHNR, CDR2 FQNEAQ (reference sequence). CDR3: CASSSTPRSGMYNEQFF. As DNA, the CDR3 is TGTGCCAGCAGCTCAACCCCTCGTAGCGGGATGTACAATGAGCAGTTCTTC.

The gene calls are TRBV15 and TRBJ2-7; 8 bases map to TRBD1. The V gene end was trimmed by 4 bases and the J gene end by 6 bases; junction bases not matched to a gene: 20. Germline V lookup: CDR1 LNHNV, CDR2 YYDKDF (reference sequence). The CDR3 extends over 18 amino acids. The CDR3 nucleotides read TGTGCCACCAGCACAACCTCCGACAGGGGAGAAAGCTGGGGCGAGCAGTACTTC. Translation gives CATSTTSDRGESWGEQYF.

The genes are TRBV5-1 and TRBJ2-2; no firm D call. The V gene's germline CDR1 is SGHRS and CDR2 YFSETQ. CDR3 length: 12 amino acids. Trimming shortened V by 6 bases and J by 6 bases, and 9 bases separated the two germline ends. The CDR3 region has the DNA TGCGCCAGCATGACGACGGCCGGGGAGCTGTTTTTT. Translating it yields CASMTTAGELFF.

The V and J genes are TRBV14 and TRBJ2-5; D gene unclear. The length of the CDR3 is 14 residues. CDR1 is SGHDN and CDR2 is FVKESK in the germline V gene. V shed 2 bases and J shed 2 bases, with 9 bases lying between them. CDR3 sequence (DNA): TGTGCCAGCAGCCAATCCGGTTTTCAAGAGACCCAGTACTTC. Protein: CASSQSGFQETQYF.

The rearrangement links TRBV6-5 to TRBJ2-2, with D possibly matching TRBD1 (6 bases). V lost 6 bases, J lost 1 base, and 12 bases lay in between. The germline CDR1 and CDR2 sequences are MNHEY and SVGAGI. The CDR3 is 15 residues long. CDR3 amino acids: CASRPGHRNTGELFF. The CDR3 DNA reads TGTGCCAGCAGGCCGGGACACCGGAACACCGGGGAGCTGTTTTTT.